Presented here are 28 T cell receptor beta chains from one specimen sequenced in a study of regulatory and conventional T cells in RAG deficiency (TCRdb year 2017). Before genomic DNA extraction, conventional CD4+ T cells were isolated from blood as CD25-low CD127-high cells. Library creation used the immunoSEQ multiplex PCR assay. What TCRdb holds here is the immuneACCESS table cut down to in-frame rearrangements. Part of the clones is not present; checked against another copy, under half of the missing clones reflect an unresolved V gene, and the others are unexplained. The sample includes tens of thousands of clones, with around 95% observed a single time. The ten most abundant clones make up over 1% of the sample. This sample was also put to use in a study of regulatory T cells. The second study's paper adds: The multiplex PCR relied on 52 forward TRBV primers and 13 reverse TRBJ primers, and amplification bias was corrected through assay-based and computational methods.

Sequencing was done on a sample of CD25- CD4+ T cells sorted from blood. Receptors originate from a human donor in good health.

The rearrangement joins TRBV5-1 to TRBJ1-2; TRBD1 matches at 7 bases. Trimming removed 0 bases from V and 6 bases from J; junction bases left unmatched: 2. Germline CDR1 SGHRS, CDR2 YFSETQ. The CDR3 covers 13 residues. The CDR3 nucleotides are TGCGCCAGCAGCTTGGGCCAGGGGGATGGCTACACCTTC. Its translation: CASSLGQGDGYTF. Full variable domain (outside the CDR3, taken from reference TRBV5-1 and TRBJ1-2): KAGVTQTPRYLIKTRGQQVTLSCSPISGHRSVSWYQQTPGQGLQFLFEYFSETQRNKGNFPGRFSGRQFSNSRSEMNVSTLELGDSALYLCASSLGQGDGYTFGSGTRLTVV.

The chain uses TRBV9 and TRBJ1-6, with 7 bases matching TRBD1. Germline CDR1 and CDR2: SGDLS and YYNGEE. The V and J ends lost 4 bases and 7 bases, in that order; junction bases with no gene match: 8. The CDR3 consists of 15 residues. The CDR3 region is CASSPSGTVNSPLHF. In DNA, the CDR3 is TGTGCCAGCAGCCCATCCGGGACAGTCAATTCACCCCTCCACTTT.

The chain combines TRBV9 with TRBJ2-7, with 8 bases matching TRBD2. This CDR3 contains 15 residues. Germline CDR1 and CDR2: SGDLS and YYNGEE. Trimming cost V 1 base and J 2 bases; bases outside gene matches: 5. CDR3 sequence: CASSVRAGGTYEQYF. Here the CDR3 DNA reads TGTGCCAGCAGCGTAAGGGCGGGGGGTACCTACGAGCAGTACTTC.

The chain recombines TRBV23-1 with TRBJ1-2; D is uncertain. TRBV23-1 has ORF status, its function being uncertain. The CDR3 runs to 14 residues. The V end was cut by 0 bases, the J end by 4 bases, with 9 bases between. The CDR3 loop reads CASSQSGSFYGYTF. DNA of the CDR3: TGCGCCAGCAGTCAATCGGGCAGTTTCTATGGCTACACCTTC.

The J gene is TRBJ1-4, the V gene TRBV5-3, with D tentatively TRBD1 (5 bases). TRBV5-3 is an ORF, and what it does is uncertain. The CDR3 totals 12 residues. V was clipped by 4 bases and J by 8 bases, with 9 bases between them. In DNA form, the CDR3 reads TGTGCCAGAAGCAGGAGGGGAGAAAAACTGTTTTTT. Translation: CARSRRGEKLFF.

This chain links TRBV7-2 with TRBJ2-1; D gene unclear. Germline V CDR1 and CDR2: SGHTA, FQGNSA. Trimming took off 1 base at V and 10 bases at J, with 14 bases between the two ends. The CDR3 extends over 14 amino acids. The CDR3 bases are TGTGCCAGCAGCTTAGAACCAGGTTGGGTCGAGCAGTTCTTC. This encodes CASSLEPGWVEQFF.

This chain links TRBV6-5 with TRBJ1-1, with a possible D match to TRBD1 (6 bases). The CDR3 contains 14 residues. V lost 6 bases and J lost 4, with 15 bases in between. From germline, CDR1 is MNHEY and CDR2 SVGAGI. CDR3 amino acids: CASSAQGWGTEAFF. The CDR3 nucleotides read TGTGCCAGCAGCGCACAGGGTTGGGGCACTGAAGCTTTCTTT.

The CDR3, as DNA: TGTGCCAGCAGCTTGGCCTGGGATAGCGGGGGGGCGATGGGAGAGCAGTTCTTC. Amino acid sequence: CASSLAWDSGGAMGEQFF. This chain connects TRBV5-4 to TRBJ2-1; TRBD2 matches 11 bases. The junction had 15 bases not matched to a gene; V was cut back by 0 bases and J by 10 bases. The CDR3 is 18 amino acids. The germline gives CDR1 SGHNT, CDR2 YYREEE (reference sequence).

The chain couples TRBV5-1 to TRBJ2-5; D is possibly TRBD1 (6 bases). V was clipped by 1 base and J by 0 bases, with 10 bases between them. CDR1 and CDR2 from the germline V gene are SGHRS and YFSETQ. There are 15 residues in the CDR3. This chain's CDR3 is CASSLTGRNQETQYF. DNA of the CDR3: TGCGCCAGCAGCTTGACAGGGAGAAACCAAGAGACCCAGTACTTC.

The chain couples TRBV5-1 to TRBJ2-2; TRBD1 matches at 7 bases. J gave up 6 bases and V 0 bases, and 2 bases lay outside the gene matches. This CDR3 has 14 residues. Germline V gene data show CDR1 as SGHRS and CDR2 as YFSETQ. The CDR3 DNA reads TGCGCCAGCAGCTTGGGACAGGGCGCCGGGGAGCTGTTTTTT. This sequence encodes CASSLGQGAGELFF.

The chain recombines TRBV7-9 with TRBJ2-7, with 10 nucleotides matching TRBD1. CDR3 length equals 15 residues. Germline V gene lookup returns CDR1 SEHNR and CDR2 FQNEAQ (reference sequence). V dropped 5 bases and J dropped 6; count of bases not matched to a gene: 10. The CDR3 loop is CASSQGTGARIEQYF. In DNA form, the CDR3 reads TGTGCCAGCAGCCAAGGGACAGGGGCGAGAATCGAGCAGTACTTC.

The chain combines TRBV15 with TRBJ2-6; possible D gene TRBD2, 5 bases. The CDR3 is made up of 16 amino acids. V was cut by 2 bases and J by 0 bases, with 8 bases left in between. In germline, CDR1 is LNHNV, CDR2 YYDKDF (reference sequence). CDR3 DNA: TGTGCCACCAGCAGACCTACTAGCTCTGGGGCCAACGTCCTGACTTTC. This encodes CATSRPTSSGANVLTF.

The V call is TRBV9, the J call TRBJ2-3; 11 nucleotides line up with TRBD2. There are 16 residues in the CDR3. The trim removed 3 bases at V and 1 base at J, leaving 4 bases unmatched. The germline CDR1 and CDR2 sequences are SGDLS and YYNGEE. CDR3 loop: CASSAILAGGTDTQYF. The CDR3 coding sequence is TGTGCCAGCAGCGCGATACTAGCGGGGGGCACAGATACGCAGTATTTT.

The chain carries TRBV10-3 and TRBJ1-1, with TRBD1 identical over 9 bases. V lost 7 bases to trimming and J lost 2 bases; unmatched junction nucleotides: 2. This CDR3 has 13 residues. Germline V gene lookup returns CDR1 ENHRY and CDR2 SYGVKD. The CDR3: CAIMDRGNTEAFF. CDR3 coding DNA: TGTGCCATCATGGACAGGGGAAACACTGAAGCTTTCTTT.

The V call is TRBV9, the J call TRBJ2-2, with TRBD2 identical over 9 bases. The ends lost 0 bases at V and 4 bases at J; junction bases unmatched: 7. This CDR3 is 17 amino acids long. Germline CDR1 SGDLS, CDR2 YYNGEE. The CDR3 protein is CASSVGRGGRSTGELFF. In nucleotides, the CDR3 is TGTGCCAGCAGCGTAGGGCGGGGGGGCCGGAGCACCGGGGAGCTGTTTTTT.

This clone was observed once. V gene TRBV19 combines with J gene TRBJ1-2, with D unclear. The germline V gene encodes CDR1 LNHDA and CDR2 SQIVND (reference sequence). V was trimmed by 7 bases and J by 4 bases, leaving 10 bases between them. The CDR3 loop spans 12 amino acids. CDR3 DNA: TGTGCCAGTAATGCTGGCTCCTATGGCTACACCTTC. It yields the protein CASNAGSYGYTF.

J is TRBJ2-7 and V is TRBV6-5; D is unclear. CDR1 MNHEY and CDR2 SVGAGI come from the germline V gene. Trimming left V 0 bases short and J 4 bases short, with 7 bases between. The CDR3 covers 13 residues. CDR3 DNA: TGTGCCAGCAGTTACTCGAGAGGATACGAGCAGTACTTC. This encodes CASSYSRGYEQYF.

This chain links TRBV30 with TRBJ2-1; D is perhaps TRBD2 (6 bases). CDR1 is GTSNPN, CDR2 SVGIG, per germline (reference sequence). This CDR3 has 12 residues. The CDR3 here is CAWGDLNNEQFF. The CDR3 DNA reads TGTGCTTGGGGGGACTTAAACAATGAGCAGTTCTTC.

The chain combines TRBV5-1 with TRBJ1-2; D call uncertain. The CDR3 has 13 amino acids. The V end lost 0 bases, the J end lost 4 bases, and 7 bases lay between the germline ends. Germline V gene sequence: CDR1 SGHRS, CDR2 YFSETQ. CDR3: CASSLGGSYGYTF. The DNA of the CDR3 is TGCGCCAGCAGCTTGGGAGGGTCCTATGGCTACACCTTC. Supplemented by reference TRBV5-1 and TRBJ1-2, the full variable domain reads KAGVTQTPRYLIKTRGQQVTLSCSPISGHRSVSWYQQTPGQGLQFLFEYFSETQRNKGNFPGRFSGRQFSNSRSEMNVSTLELGDSALYLCASSLGGSYGYTFGSGTRLTVV.

The genes are TRBV29-1 and TRBJ2-7; TRBD2 agrees at 11 bases. Germline lookup yields CDR1 SQVTM and CDR2 ANQGSEA. J lost 2 bases, V lost 7 bases, and 7 bases had no gene match. The CDR3 totals 14 residues. CDR3 nucleotide sequence: TGCAGCGCAACTCCTAGCGGGGGGCCCTACGAGCAGTACTTC. It yields the protein CSATPSGGPYEQYF.

The chain recombines TRBV9 with TRBJ1-1, with TRBD1 matching over 8 bases. The germline V gene encodes CDR1 SGDLS and CDR2 YYNGEE. J gave up 7 bases and V 3 bases, and 5 bases lay outside the gene matches. The CDR3 covers 13 residues. This chain's CDR3 is CASSGDRGSEAFF. For the CDR3, the DNA is TGTGCCAGCAGCGGAGACAGGGGTAGTGAAGCTTTCTTT. Using reference TRBV9 and TRBJ1-1 for the parts outside the CDR3, the full variable domain is DSGVTQTPKHLITATGQRVTLRCSPRSGDLSVYWYQQSLDQGLQFLIQYYNGEERAKGNILERFSAQQFPDLHSELNLSSLELGDSALYFCASSGDRGSEAFFGQGTRLTVV.

This clone was recorded only once. V gene TRBV9 combines with J gene TRBJ2-5; 16 positions agree with TRBD2. The CDR3 has 18 amino acids. CDR1 SGDLS and CDR2 YYNGEE come from the germline V gene. V lost 4 bases and J lost 5; bases outside the gene matches: 11. DNA for the CDR3: TGTGCCAGCAGCCCCCAGGGACTAGCGGGGGGGCGTGTGGAGACCCAGTACTTC. Encoded protein: CASSPQGLAGGRVETQYF.

The chain is built from TRBV5-1 and TRBJ2-7; possible D gene TRBD2, 6 bases. The length of the CDR3 is 14 residues. V gave up 7 bases and J gave up 0 bases, with 14 bases separating them. Germline V CDR1 and CDR2: SGHRS, YFSETQ. The CDR3 nucleotides read TGCGCCAGCGGGGAGGTGCCATCCTCCTACGAGCAGTACTTC. It translates to CASGEVPSSYEQYF.

The chain employs TRBV7-2 and TRBJ2-3, with 11 bases matching TRBD2. Germline CDR1 reads SGHTA; CDR2 reads FQGNSA. The CDR3 has 17 amino acids. V lost 4 bases to trimming and J lost 4 bases; unmatched junction nucleotides: 10. CDR3: CASSSLLAGGGADTQYF. CDR3 coding DNA: TGTGCCAGCAGCTCACTTCTAGCGGGGGGAGGGGCAGATACGCAGTATTTT.

This clone was recorded once. This chain uses TRBV2 with TRBJ2-2; 7 bases agree with TRBD1. Germline lookup yields CDR1 SNHLY and CDR2 FYNNEI. V lost 8 bases to trimming and J lost 0 bases; unmatched junction nucleotides: 6. The CDR3 runs 15 residues. The CDR3 coding sequence is TGTGCCAGCGGCCGGACAGGTTCGAACACCGGGGAGCTGTTTTTT. Translated: CASGRTGSNTGELFF.

The sample holds one count of this clone. The rearrangement uses TRBV6-6 and TRBJ2-7, with D possibly TRBD1 on 6 matching bases. Germline assignment: CDR1 MNHNY and CDR2 SVGAGI (reference sequence). This CDR3 has 15 amino acids. Trimming removed 6 bases at V and 9 bases at J, with 24 bases between. CDR3 sequence reads: CASSSPLDRPLVQYF. CDR3 nucleotides: TGTGCCAGCAGCTCACCATTGGACAGACCGTTGGTGCAGTACTTC.

This rearrangement joins TRBV6-1 to TRBJ1-6; 10 nucleotides match TRBD1. V trimming: 7 bases; J trimming: 6 bases; junction bases outside the gene matches: 6. Germline-derived CDR1 and CDR2 are MNHNS and SASEGT. The CDR3 spans 15 residues. The CDR3 spells CASNLGQGGNSPLHF. For the CDR3, the DNA is TGTGCCAGCAATCTCGGACAGGGGGGTAATTCACCCCTCCACTTT.

DNA for the CDR3: TGTGCCAGCAGCCCCCGACAGGGGGACGGGTCACCCCTCCACTTT. Amino acids: CASSPRQGDGSPLHF. The V call is TRBV11-2, the J call TRBJ1-6, with 9 bases fitting TRBD1. The V segment lost 5 bases and the J segment 10 bases; nucleotides outside the gene matches: 9. The CDR3 is 15 amino acids. Germline V CDR1 and CDR2: SGHAT, FQNNGV.